Following are 11 T cell receptor beta chains from one sample sequenced in a study of T cells in Graves' hyperthyroidism and ophthalmopathy. Amplified regions were TCR beta CDR3 sequences from RNA transcripts. Initially, a first-round RT-PCR of the TCR CDR3 employed the HTBI primer set. TCRdb reprocessed the multiplex PCR reads via MiXCR and lists one record per CDR3 protein. Here the sample spans 300,000 to 500,000 distinct CDR3 sequences, more than 12% being singletons. The sample comprised blood. The receptors shown here come from a man aged 45-60 years with Graves' ophthalmopathy.

This clonotype came up many times. At one of its ends the junction is not consistent with the germline gene, which may arise from a read error. The J gene is TRBJ2-7, the V gene TRBV12-3 or TRBV12-4; no definite D call. The CDR3 runs to 14 residues. In nucleotides, the CDR3 is TGTGCCAGCAGCTTAGACCTCGCCTCCTACGAGCAGTACTTC. The encoded protein is CASSLDLASYEQYF.

At least ten counts were recorded for this clonotype. This sequence joins TRBV30 and TRBJ1-2; D is undetermined. The germline V gene encodes CDR1 GTSNPN and CDR2 SVGIG (reference sequence). The CDR3 runs to 13 residues. Trimming pared 0 bases from V and 3 bases from J, leaving 8 bases between. DNA for the CDR3: TGTGCCTGGAGTGTCGGATCTTACTATGGCTACACCTTC. It encodes CAWSVGSYYGYTF.

The rearrangement uses TRBV3-1 and TRBJ2-4; D unresolved. Germline-derived CDR1 and CDR2 are LGHDT and YNNKEL (reference sequence). Trimming took 0 bases from V and 0 from J, leaving 12 bases between them. CDR3 size: 17 residues. The CDR3 reads CASSQDSYKLAKNIQYF. The DNA for the CDR3 is TGTGCCAGCAGCCAAGATAGTTACAAGTTAGCCAAAAACATTCAGTACTTC.

This clonotype was recorded at least ten times. For the CDR3, the DNA is TGTGCCAGCAGTCGTGCGGGACAGCCCTCCTACAATGAGCAGTTCTTC. Amino acids: CASSRAGQPSYNEQFF. This sequence joins TRBV2 and TRBJ2-1, with D tentatively TRBD1 (7 bases). V lost 5 bases to trimming and J lost 0 bases, with 14 bases between them. Germline V gives CDR1 SNHLY, CDR2 FYNNEI. The CDR3 is made up of 16 amino acids.

This clonotype came up a few times. The chain couples TRBV12-3 or TRBV12-4 to TRBJ1-5; no clear D. CDR3 length: 16 residues. Trimming left V 5 bases short and J 0 bases short, with 14 bases between. The CDR3 nucleotides are TGTGCCAGCAGTCCGCCGGGTCGCAGTAGCAATCAGCCCCAGCATTTT. Protein sequence: CASSPPGRSSNQPQHF.

This clonotype was seen a few times. The CDR3 DNA is TGTGCCAGCAGTACCTACACAGGGGTGAACACTGAAGCTTTCTTT. This encodes CASSTYTGVNTEAFF. The chain recombines TRBV12-3 or TRBV12-4 with TRBJ1-1, with TRBD1 identical over 7 bases. The length of the CDR3 is 15 residues. With V trimmed by 5 bases and J by 0 bases, 6 bases remained unmatched.

This clonotype showed up many times. The chain has TRBV5-6 and TRBJ2-5; no clear D gene. Trimming cost V 0 bases and J 1 base, with 10 bases left between them. Looked up from germline, CDR1 is SGHDT and CDR2 is YYEEEE. The CDR3 runs to 15 residues. The CDR3 DNA reads TGTGCCAGCAGCTTGGCCAGGATAAGCCAAGAGACCCAGTACTTC. It specifies CASSLARISQETQYF.

The rearrangement links TRBV10-2 to TRBJ2-3; a possible D gene is TRBD1 (6 bases). V was pared by 10 bases and J by 0 bases, with 17 bases between. The germline V gene has CDR1 WSHSY and CDR2 SAAADI. The length of the CDR3 is 15 residues. The DNA of the CDR3 is TGCGCCATCCTCTTCGACAGGCTTAGCACAGATACGCAGTATTTT. Protein: CAILFDRLSTDTQYF.

This clonotype was counted a few times. Sequence at one end of the junction differs from germline and may be a read error. The chain combines TRBV6-1 with TRBJ1-2; D is perhaps TRBD1 (5 bases). The length of the CDR3 is 13 residues. Looked up from germline, CDR1 is MNHNS and CDR2 is SASEGT. CDR3 nucleotide sequence: TGTGCCTCGTCCCGGGGGGGGAACTCTGGCTACACCTTC. Protein: CASSRGGNSGYTF.

This clonotype was recorded at least ten times. V gene TRBV11-2 combines with J gene TRBJ1-6, with D possibly matching TRBD1 (6 bases). Germline CDR1 is SGHAT and CDR2 is FQNNGV. CDR3 length: 14 amino acids. Trimming removed 6 bases from V and 6 bases from J, with 12 bases in between. The CDR3, as DNA: TGTGCCAGCAGGCAGGGGAAGGGTAATTCACCCCTCCACTTT. It translates to CASRQGKGNSPLHF.

In this sample, this clonotype turned up a few times. The V gene is TRBV4-1, the J gene TRBJ2-7; 7 bases map to TRBD2. CDR3 length equals 13 residues. V was pared by 4 bases and J by 4 bases, with 4 bases of the junction left unmatched. Germline V gene data show CDR1 as MGHRA and CDR2 as YSYEKL. CDR3 sequence (DNA): TGCGCCAGCAGCCTATTCGGGGGGTACGAGCAGTACTTC. Translated: CASSLFGGYEQYF.